Following are 22 T cell receptor beta chains from one sample sequenced in a study of blood T cell repertoires in COVID-19. TCRdb's table, derived via immunoSEQ multiplex PCR, lists solely in-frame clones and lacks some. The sample lists roughly 100,000 clones; 85% to 90% were seen once. The sequenced sample consisted of peripheral blood. The receptors derive from a human donor in a cohort sampled during active COVID-19.

The chain couples TRBV18 to TRBJ1-2; 10 nucleotides agree with TRBD1. With V trimmed by 6 bases and J by 4 bases, 5 bases remained unmatched. There are 14 residues in the CDR3. The germline V gene has CDR1 KGHSH and CDR2 LQKENI. The CDR3 region has the DNA TGTGCCAGCTCGCCCGGGACAGGGGTCTATGGCTACACCTTC. This codes for CASSPGTGVYGYTF.

The chain carries TRBV6-5 and TRBJ1-1; a weak D match, TRBD1 (6 bases). V lost 7 bases, J lost 3 bases, and 12 bases lay in between. The CDR3 length is 13 residues. Germline CDR1 MNHEY, CDR2 SVGAGI. In DNA form, the CDR3 reads TGTGCCAGCAATACGGCAGGGGACACTGAAGCTTTCTTT. It is translated as CASNTAGDTEAFF.

The genes are TRBV13 and TRBJ1-4; D may be TRBD1 (6 bases). V lost 5 bases to trimming and J lost 4 bases, with 11 bases between them. Germline V gives CDR1 PRHDT, CDR2 FYEKMQ (reference sequence). The CDR3 length is 14 residues. The CDR3 DNA is TGTGCCAGCAGCGAAGGGACAATTAATGAAAAACTGTTTTTT. Amino acids: CASSEGTINEKLFF.

The chain employs TRBV7-9 and TRBJ2-5; D is unresolved. V was shortened by 6 bases and J by 1 base, with 12 bases between the two germline ends. The CDR3 contains 14 residues. The germline V gene has CDR1 SEHNR and CDR2 FQNEAQ (reference sequence). The CDR3 DNA reads TGTGCCAGCAGAAAAGGCGGCGCCCAAGAGACCCAGTACTTC. This translates into CASRKGGAQETQYF.

The gene calls are TRBV5-1 and TRBJ2-3; 12 bases are a match to TRBD2. V lost 2 bases, J lost 1 base, and 5 bases stayed unmatched. Germline CDR1 reads SGHRS; CDR2 reads YFSETQ. The CDR3 is 17 residues long. Here the CDR3 DNA reads TGCGCCAGCAGCTTCGGGACTAGCGGGTGGGGCACAGATACGCAGTATTTT. Translation gives CASSFGTSGWGTDTQYF.

This clone appeared a single time. This chain joins TRBV7-9 and TRBJ1-4; D perhaps matches TRBD1 (5 bases). Germline CDR1 and CDR2: SEHNR and FQNEAQ (reference sequence). CDR3 size: 16 residues. Trimming stripped 1 base from V and 7 bases from J, with 16 bases between. The CDR3 DNA reads TGTGCCAGCAGCTTAGGGGTGACAGCGGAGGGTGAAAAACTGTTTTTT. It codes for CASSLGVTAEGEKLFF.

The chain uses TRBV3-1 (or the pseudogene TRBV3-2) and TRBJ2-7, with D possibly matching TRBD2 (5 bases). Trimming removed 3 bases from V and 0 bases from J, with 15 bases in between. CDR1 is LGHDT and CDR2 is YNNKEL in the germline V gene (reference sequence). The length of the CDR3 is 16 residues. The CDR3 DNA reads as TGTGCCAGCAGCCAGTCGACGGGATCAAGCTCCTACGAGCAGTACTTC. Protein: CASSQSTGSSSYEQYF.

This clone was observed a single time. Other nucleotide sequences in the sample specify the same CDR3. The chain is built from TRBV28 and TRBJ2-7; D uncertain. This CDR3 spans 12 amino acids. The V end was cut by 3 bases, the J end by 3 bases, with 6 bases between. Germline CDR1 MDHEN, CDR2 SYDVKM. The CDR3 DNA follows: TGTGCCAGCAGTTTCGTTAGCTACGAGCAGTACTTC. It codes for CASSFVSYEQYF.

The chain couples TRBV6-6 to TRBJ2-1, with TRBD2 identical over 16 bases. The ends lost 8 bases at V and 2 bases at J; junction bases unmatched: 3. Germline V gene sequence: CDR1 MNHNY, CDR2 SVGAGI (reference sequence). The CDR3 runs to 16 residues. Here the CDR3 reads CASGTSGRGPYNEQFF. The CDR3 nucleotides read TGTGCCAGCGGGACTAGCGGGAGGGGACCCTACAATGAGCAGTTCTTC.

The chain combines TRBV2 with TRBJ1-5, with D maybe TRBD1 (6 bases). Germline CDR1 is SNHLY and CDR2 is FYNNEI. This CDR3 comprises 12 residues. The V and J ends lost 6 bases and 5 bases respectively, with 8 bases between them. In DNA, the CDR3 is TGTGCCAGCAGCGAGGGGGATCAGCCCCAGCATTTT. Its translation: CASSEGDQPQHF.

This chain uses TRBV9 with TRBJ2-2; no firm D call. Trimming stripped 2 bases from V and 5 bases from J, with 4 bases between. CDR1 SGDLS and CDR2 YYNGEE come from the germline V gene. The CDR3 runs to 12 residues. The CDR3 nucleotides read TGTGCCAGCAGCGTCGGTACCGGGGAGCTGTTTTTT. Residues: CASSVGTGELFF.

The chain joins TRBV18 to TRBJ2-3; D call uncertain. The CDR3 is made up of 12 amino acids. The germline gives CDR1 KGHSH, CDR2 LQKENI. The V end was cut by 0 bases, the J end by 7 bases, with 5 bases between. CDR3 sequence: CASSPPVNTQYF. CDR3 nucleotides: TGTGCCAGCTCACCACCCGTAAATACGCAGTATTTT.

The DNA for the CDR3 is TGTGCCAGCAGTGAGGCCTACTATGGCTACACCTTC. Translating it yields CASSEAYYGYTF. The chain combines TRBV6-1 with TRBJ1-2; D is unresolved. Trimming removed 3 bases from V and 3 bases from J, with 5 bases in between. The CDR3 length is 12 residues. Germline values: CDR1 MNHNS, CDR2 SASEGT.

In its sample, this clone was seen once. V and J are TRBV5-1 and TRBJ2-7; 9 nucleotides agree with TRBD2. CDR1 and CDR2 from the germline V gene are SGHRS and YFSETQ. The CDR3 extends over 13 amino acids. V was pared by 0 bases and J by 7 bases, with 2 bases of the junction left unmatched. CDR3: CASSLGAGGEQYF. The CDR3, as DNA: TGCGCCAGCAGCTTGGGGGCGGGAGGGGAGCAGTACTTC.

The chain links TRBV11-1 to TRBJ1-1; D is unclear. CDR3 length equals 14 residues. From germline, CDR1 is SGHAT and CDR2 FQDESV (reference sequence). The V end lost 3 bases, the J end lost 5 bases, and 13 bases lay between the germline ends. CDR3 DNA sequence: TGTGCCAGCAGCTTCCTTCGGGTCGAGACTGAAGCTTTCTTT. Its translation: CASSFLRVETEAFF. The full variable domain, rest sourced from reference TRBV11-1 and TRBJ1-1, is EAEVAQSPRYKITEKSQAVAFWCDPISGHATLYWYRQILGQGPELLVQFQDESVVDDSQLPKDRFSAERLKGVDSTLKIQPAELGDSAMYLCASSFLRVETEAFFGQGTRLTVV.

The chain has TRBV7-9 and TRBJ2-7; D might be TRBD2 (6 bases). Germline V gene lookup returns CDR1 SEHNR and CDR2 FQNEAQ (reference sequence). V was shortened by 3 bases and J by 3 bases, with 12 bases between the two germline ends. The CDR3 covers 14 residues. The CDR3 DNA reads TGTGCCAGCAGCTTTGGGGCGGGGTACTACGAGCAGTACTTC. As protein: CASSFGAGYYEQYF.

This clone was seen only once. Here the CDR3 reads CASSSSGGNYGYTF. CDR3 DNA sequence: TGTGCCAGCAGCTCCTCAGGGGGCAACTATGGCTACACCTTC. This rearrangement joins TRBV7-2 to TRBJ1-2; 8 positions match TRBD1. The CDR3 covers 14 residues. J was trimmed by 2 bases and V by 4 bases; bases with no gene match: 3. Germline V lookup: CDR1 SGHTA, CDR2 FQGNSA.

In nucleotides, the CDR3 is TGTGCCAGCAGCTTATCGCTAGCGACCTACAATGAGCAGTTCTTC. It encodes CASSLSLATYNEQFF. This chain links TRBV11-3 with TRBJ2-1; D is perhaps TRBD2 (6 bases). V was cut by 2 bases and J by 2 bases, with 10 bases left in between. The CDR3 has 15 amino acids. From germline, CDR1 is SGHNT and CDR2 YENEEA.

This chain uses TRBV15 with TRBJ1-3; no reliable D call. Germline values: CDR1 LNHNV, CDR2 YYDKDF (reference sequence). The length of the CDR3 is 15 residues. Trimming removed 0 bases at V and 0 bases at J, with 6 bases between. In nucleotides, the CDR3 is TGTGCCACCAGCAGAGATAGCCTCTCTGGAAACACCATATATTTT. Its protein is CATSRDSLSGNTIYF. Supplemented by reference TRBV15 and TRBJ1-3, the full variable domain reads DAMVIQNPRYQVTQFGKPVTLSCSQTLNHNVMYWYQQKSSQAPKLLFHYYDKDFNNEADTPDNFQSRRPNTSFCFLDIRSPGLGDTAMYLCATSRDSLSGNTIYFGEGSWLTVV.

The V call is TRBV6-6, the J call TRBJ1-5, with D maybe TRBD1 (6 bases). The ends were cut back, 5 bases at V and 0 bases at J, with 23 bases in the middle. CDR3 size: 19 residues. Germline CDR1 is MNHNY and CDR2 is SVGAGI (reference sequence). The CDR3 DNA follows: TGTGCCAGCAGTCCAAATCCGACAGGCCGAGCATATAGCAATCAGCCCCAGCATTTT. Translation: CASSPNPTGRAYSNQPQHF.

This chain links TRBV14 with TRBJ1-5; 8 nucleotides align to TRBD1. Germline-derived CDR1 and CDR2 are SGHDN and FVKESK. Trimming at V came to 1 base and at J to 0 bases, leaving 8 bases not matched to a gene. CDR3 length: 18 amino acids. The DNA of the CDR3 is TGTGCCAGCAGCCAAGTCTTGGGACAGGCCTATAGCAATCAGCCCCAGCATTTT. Translating gives CASSQVLGQAYSNQPQHF.

This clone was recorded once. V and J are TRBV6-6 and TRBJ1-5; tentative D call: TRBD1 (5 bases). Germline-derived CDR1 and CDR2 are MNHNY and SVGAGI (reference sequence). The CDR3 has 15 amino acids. Trimming removed 4 bases from V and 11 bases from J, with 21 bases in between. The CDR3 bases are TGTGCCAGCAGTTCGACAGAAGGCAGTTCTAGGTCCCAGCATTTT. Translated: CASSSTEGSSRSQHF.